This TCR beta chain was identified during a study of shared clonotypes between healthy human individuals. Some clones are missing from TCRdb's copy, which holds only in-frame ones; the method was immunoSEQ multiplex PCR. Of over 2 million clones listed, about 95% were seen once; the top ten hold more than 0.95%. The CDR3 contains 19 residues. Losses at the gene ends were 2 bases for V and 8 bases for J; bases not matched to a gene: 17. Germline loops: CDR1 MNHEY, CDR2 SMNVEV (reference sequence). As defined, naive CD8 cells were CD45RO-negative and positively selected for CCR7, with terminally differentiated effector memory CD45RA+ cells excluded.

The chain employs TRBV27 and TRBJ2-1; 11 nucleotides align to TRBD2. The specimen was naive CD8+ T cells sorted from blood. This clonotype was sampled from a man aged 18 to 29 in good health. CDR3 nucleotide sequence: TGTGCCAGCAGTTTAATTCGCGTGTATAGTACTAGCGGGAGTGATGAGCAGTTCTTC. Amino acids: CASSLIRVYSTSGSDEQFF.